The 31 T cell receptor beta chains reported below all come from one sample, sequenced in a study of blood T cell repertoires in COVID-19. Measured with immunoSEQ multiplex PCR; TCRdb has only the in-frame clones, and not every one. The sample has some 250,000 clones, about 91% seen once. Sequencing input: PBMCs or T cells enriched from blood (not recorded which). These receptors were obtained from a human donor in a cohort exposed to, infected with or recovered from COVID-19 (not recorded which). The donor label of this sample is uncertain.

The rearrangement links TRBV19 to TRBJ1-1; no clear D gene. This CDR3 region has 15 residues. V was trimmed by 3 bases and J by 1 base, leaving 12 bases between them. Per germline, CDR1 LNHDA and CDR2 SQIVND (reference sequence). As DNA, the CDR3 is TGTGCCAGTAGTATGGGAGCCTTGGGGAACACTGAAGCTTTCTTT. Protein sequence: CASSMGALGNTEAFF. The full variable domain, completed using reference TRBV19 and TRBJ1-1, is DGGITQSPKYLFRKEGQNVTLSCEQNLNHDAMYWYRQDPGQGLRLIYYSQIVNDFQKGDIAEGYSVSREKKESFPLTVTSAQKNPTAFYLCASSMGALGNTEAFFGQGTRLTVV.

The V gene is TRBV28, the J gene TRBJ2-2; D possibly corresponds to TRBD2 (6 bases). The V and J ends lost 11 bases and 2 bases respectively, with 9 bases between them. The CDR3 has 12 residues. Germline loops: CDR1 MDHEN, CDR2 SYDVKM. The CDR3 spells CASGGNTGELFF. The CDR3 DNA follows: TGTGCCTCCGGGGGAAACACCGGGGAGCTGTTTTTT. Variable domain in full (rest from reference TRBV28 and TRBJ2-2): DVKVTQSSRYLVKRTGEKVFLECVQDMDHENMFWYRQDPGLGLRLIYFSYDVKMKEKGDIPEGYSVSREKKERFSLILESASTNQTSMYLCASGGNTGELFFGEGSRLTVL.

The DNA for the CDR3 is TGCGCCAGCAGCTTGGAAGGATTGGGCGCTGAAGCTTTCTTT. It codes for CASSLEGLGAEAFF. The rearrangement uses TRBV5-1 and TRBJ1-1; D ambiguous. Looked up from germline, CDR1 is SGHRS and CDR2 is YFSETQ. V was clipped by 0 bases and J by 6 bases, with 12 bases between them. This CDR3 spans 14 amino acids.

This chain's CDR3 is CASRTGAQYEQYF. Here the CDR3 DNA reads TGCGCCAGCAGAACAGGGGCACAGTACGAGCAGTACTTC. This chain links TRBV5-1 with TRBJ2-7; 7 bases are a match to TRBD1. Germline V gene lookup returns CDR1 SGHRS and CDR2 YFSETQ. Trimming at V came to 5 bases and at J to 4 bases, leaving 6 bases not matched to a gene. The CDR3 runs to 13 residues.

The CDR3 sequence is CATSASTSGRTGELFF. The CDR3 DNA sequence: TGTGCCACCAGCGCCTCGACTAGCGGGCGCACCGGGGAGCTGTTTTTT. This chain connects TRBV15 to TRBJ2-2, with 10 bases matching TRBD2. V trimming: 5 bases; J trimming: 4 bases; junction bases outside the gene matches: 7. CDR3 length equals 16 residues. In germline, CDR1 is LNHNV, CDR2 YYDKDF (reference sequence). Full variable domain (rest looked up from reference TRBV15 and TRBJ2-2): DAMVIQNPRYQVTQFGKPVTLSCSQTLNHNVMYWYQQKSSQAPKLLFHYYDKDFNNEADTPDNFQSRRPNTSFCFLDIRSPGLGDTAMYLCATSASTSGRTGELFFGEGSRLTVL.

J is TRBJ1-1 and V is TRBV19, with 7 positions matching TRBD1. Looked up from germline, CDR1 is LNHDA and CDR2 is SQIVND (reference sequence). The CDR3 covers 13 residues. V shed 9 bases and J 4 bases; nucleotides not matched to a gene: 8. The CDR3, as DNA: TGTGCCAGCACGACAGGGTGGGGCACTGAAGCTTTCTTT. This encodes CASTTGWGTEAFF. Using reference TRBV19 and TRBJ1-1 for the parts outside the CDR3, the full variable domain is DGGITQSPKYLFRKEGQNVTLSCEQNLNHDAMYWYRQDPGQGLRLIYYSQIVNDFQKGDIAEGYSVSREKKESFPLTVTSAQKNPTAFYLCASTTGWGTEAFFGQGTRLTVV.

The V and J genes are TRBV19 and TRBJ2-7; D might be TRBD1 (6 bases). With 5 bases removed from V and 0 bases from J, the gap between germline ends came to 11 bases. The CDR3 has 14 amino acids. Germline V gene sequence: CDR1 LNHDA, CDR2 SQIVND (reference sequence). The DNA for the CDR3 is TGTGCCAGTAGTGTTGGGACATCCTCCTACGAGCAGTACTTC. Translated: CASSVGTSSYEQYF.

V and J are TRBV14 and TRBJ2-3; 8 nucleotides match TRBD1. Trimming removed 5 bases from V and 0 bases from J; junction bases left unmatched: 4. Per the germline V gene, CDR1 is SGHDN and CDR2 is FVKESK. The CDR3 loop spans 15 amino acids. The chain's CDR3 is CASSAGGLSTDTQYF. As DNA, the CDR3 is TGTGCCAGCAGCGCAGGGGGCCTTAGCACAGATACGCAGTATTTT.

The chain uses TRBV29-1 and TRBJ2-7; 8 bases agree with TRBD1. There are 13 residues in the CDR3. From germline, CDR1 is SQVTM and CDR2 ANQGSEA. The ends lost 7 bases at V and 0 bases at J; junction bases unmatched: 5. CDR3 sequence (DNA): TGCAGCGCTGGACAGGGAGACTCCTACGAGCAGTACTTC. It translates to CSAGQGDSYEQYF.

The gene calls are TRBV19 and TRBJ1-4, with unresolved D. Germline V gene data show CDR1 as LNHDA and CDR2 as SQIVND (reference sequence). The CDR3 is made up of 12 amino acids. V was pared by 5 bases and J by 4 bases, with 5 bases between. This chain's CDR3 is CASSLNNEKLFF. In DNA, the CDR3 is TGTGCCAGTAGTCTTAATAATGAAAAACTGTTTTTT.

CDR3 sequence: CSATVFRGFSTEAFF. CDR3 bases: TGCAGCGCGACGGTGTTTCGGGGGTTCAGCACTGAAGCTTTCTTT. This rearrangement joins TRBV29-1 to TRBJ1-1, with TRBD1 as a possible D gene (5 bases). The CDR3 totals 15 residues. Trimming left V 7 bases short and J 4 bases short, with 22 bases between. Germline V CDR1 and CDR2: SQVTM, ANQGSEA.

This chain joins TRBV4-1 and TRBJ1-1; D gene ambiguous. Per germline, CDR1 MGHRA and CDR2 YSYEKL. The V end was cut by 1 base, the J end by 6 bases, with 12 bases between. The CDR3 is 14 residues long. CDR3 sequence (DNA): TGCGCCAGCAGCCAAGCGGGGAAAGGCGCTGAAGCTTTCTTT. Protein: CASSQAGKGAEAFF.

The genes are TRBV27 and TRBJ2-3; 8 bases agree with TRBD1. The V gene's germline CDR1 is MNHEY and CDR2 SMNVEV (reference sequence). This CDR3 is built from 17 residues. V trimming: 5 bases; J trimming: 1 base; junction bases outside the gene matches: 11. The CDR3 spells CASSTGGIFQGTDTQYF. The CDR3 bases are TGTGCCAGCAGTACAGGGGGGATTTTCCAGGGCACAGATACGCAGTATTTT.

This sequence joins TRBV7-2 and TRBJ2-7; maybe TRBD1 (5 bases). Looked up from germline, CDR1 is SGHTA and CDR2 is FQGNSA. The V and J ends lost 1 base and 3 bases respectively, with 13 bases between them. CDR3 size: 15 residues. The CDR3 loop reads CASSLVPDTGYEQYF. CDR3 nucleotide sequence: TGTGCCAGCAGCTTAGTTCCGGACACGGGCTACGAGCAGTACTTC. Full variable domain (outside the CDR3, taken from reference TRBV7-2 and TRBJ2-7): GAGVSQSPSNKVTEKGKDVELRCDPISGHTALYWYRQSLGQGLEFLIYFQGNSAPDKSGLPSDRFSAERTGGSVSTLTIQRTQQEDSAVYLCASSLVPDTGYEQYFGPGTRLTVT.

In nucleotides, the CDR3 is TGTGCCACCAGTGATTTGCAGGGGGGAAACACAGATACGCAGTATTTT. Translated: CATSDLQGGNTDTQYF. This chain joins TRBV24-1 and TRBJ2-3; the D gene is possibly TRBD1 (7 bases). CDR3 length equals 16 residues. Trimming left V 0 bases short and J 2 bases short, with 11 bases between. Germline values: CDR1 KGHDR, CDR2 SFDVKD.

This chain uses TRBV25-1 with TRBJ2-6, with a weak D call TRBD2 (5 bases). The CDR3 is 15 residues long. V was pared by 9 bases and J by 4 bases, with 16 bases between. Germline V gives CDR1 MGHDK, CDR2 SYGVNS. This chain's CDR3 is CASGPMSGGANVLTF. In DNA form, the CDR3 reads TGTGCCAGTGGACCCATGTCGGGAGGGGCCAACGTCCTGACTTTC.

This clone was picked up a small number of times. The rearrangement links TRBV5-1 to TRBJ2-1, with 9 bases that match TRBD1. The V segment lost 2 bases and the J segment 6 bases; nucleotides outside the gene matches: 6. CDR3 size: 15 residues. From germline, CDR1 is SGHRS and CDR2 YFSETQ. The DNA of the CDR3 is TGCGCCAGCAGCTTAATGGGACAGGGTATCAATGAGCAGTTCTTC. As protein: CASSLMGQGINEQFF.

The chain links TRBV2 to TRBJ2-7; D is possibly TRBD1 (7 bases). V shed 1 base and J shed 3 bases, with 13 bases lying between them. CDR1 is SNHLY, CDR2 FYNNEI, per germline. The CDR3 sequence is 15 residues long. This CDR3 reads CASSEVAGQIYEQYF. The CDR3 DNA follows: TGTGCCAGCAGTGAAGTTGCGGGACAGATCTACGAGCAGTACTTC.

The chain links TRBV30 to TRBJ2-3; 9 bases line up with TRBD1. Per the germline V gene, CDR1 is GTSNPN and CDR2 is SVGIG (reference sequence). This CDR3 is 15 amino acids long. V lost 0 bases to trimming and J lost 4 bases; unmatched junction nucleotides: 5. In DNA form, the CDR3 reads TGTGCCTGGAGTGTAGGGACAGGGACGGCAGATACGCAGTATTTT. Translating it yields CAWSVGTGTADTQYF.

The chain carries TRBV7-8 and TRBJ1-1; D ambiguous. Between the trimmed V and J ends, which lost 1 base and 4 bases, there was a span of 13 bases. The CDR3 sequence is 15 residues long. Germline CDR1 is SGHVS and CDR2 is FQNEAQ. The CDR3 is CASSLEVGIGTEAFF. CDR3 DNA: TGTGCCAGCAGCTTAGAGGTCGGGATAGGCACTGAAGCTTTCTTT.

The chain has TRBV7-9 and TRBJ1-4; TRBD1 aligns across 8 bases. This CDR3 is built from 16 residues. The V segment lost 5 bases and the J segment 6 bases; nucleotides outside the gene matches: 11. CDR1 and CDR2 (germline): SEHNR, FQNEAQ (reference sequence). The CDR3 loop reads CASSQLWTDRDEKLFF. The CDR3 coding sequence is TGTGCCAGCAGCCAATTATGGACGGACAGGGATGAAAAACTGTTTTTT.

V is TRBV24-1 and J is TRBJ2-7, with TRBD1 identical over 7 bases. The CDR3 contains 15 residues. The V and J ends lost 4 bases and 2 bases, in that order; junction bases with no gene match: 7. Germline-derived CDR1 and CDR2 are KGHDR and SFDVKD. The CDR3 protein is CATSDRDSHTYEQYF. For the CDR3, the DNA is TGTGCCACCAGTGACCGGGACAGTCATACCTACGAGCAGTACTTC.

The rearrangement uses TRBV5-4 and TRBJ2-5; 15 nucleotides match TRBD2. CDR1 is SGHNT, CDR2 YYREEE, per germline (reference sequence). The CDR3 has 19 residues. The ends lost 4 bases at V and 1 base at J; junction bases unmatched: 11. The CDR3 sequence: CASSLGLAGGSRLQETQYF. CDR3 nucleotides: TGTGCCAGCAGCCTAGGACTAGCGGGGGGGTCCCGACTCCAAGAGACCCAGTACTTC.

The CDR3 loop is CASSPRYNSPLHF. The CDR3 DNA reads as TGTGCCAGCTCACCCAGGTATAATTCACCCCTCCACTTT. This chain uses TRBV18 with TRBJ1-6; D is unresolved. There are 13 residues in the CDR3. Germline values: CDR1 KGHSH, CDR2 LQKENI. Trimming took 3 bases from V and 4 from J, leaving 4 bases between them.

The rearrangement links TRBV9 to TRBJ2-5, with D possibly TRBD2 on 7 matching bases. CDR1 is SGDLS, CDR2 YYNGEE, per germline. This CDR3 has 15 residues. V was shortened by 0 bases and J by 7 bases, with 16 bases between the two germline ends. The CDR3 is CASSVGGGASATQYF. CDR3 bases: TGTGCCAGCAGCGTAGGTGGGGGGGCTAGCGCGACCCAGTACTTC.

V and J are TRBV5-5 and TRBJ2-5; no clear D gene. The germline V and J ends were trimmed by 4 bases and 4 bases, with 8 bases remaining between them. This CDR3 contains 12 residues. Germline loops: CDR1 SGHKS, CDR2 YYEKEE (reference sequence). CDR3 bases: TGTGCCAGCAGCCCCACCGGAGAGACCCAGTACTTC. Protein sequence: CASSPTGETQYF.

The rearrangement joins TRBV11-3 to TRBJ2-3, with 7 bases matching TRBD2. Looked up from germline, CDR1 is SGHNT and CDR2 is YENEEA. Unmatched junction bases numbered 0, after V lost 4 bases and J lost 5 bases. This CDR3 spans 12 amino acids. The CDR3 sequence is CASSSSGDTQYF. The CDR3 coding sequence is TGTGCCAGCAGCTCTAGCGGAGATACGCAGTATTTT.

The CDR3 protein is CASSEESGGGKRAYTF. In DNA, the CDR3 is TGTGCCAGCAGTGAAGAATCGGGGGGAGGCAAGAGAGCGTACACCTTC. The chain uses TRBV6-4 and TRBJ1-2, with D possibly matching TRBD1 (5 bases). The CDR3 totals 16 residues. Germline assignment: CDR1 MRHNA and CDR2 SNTAGT. V lost 3 bases and J lost 11, with 25 bases in between.

This chain connects TRBV29-1 to TRBJ1-2; tentative D call: TRBD1 (5 bases). V was cut by 5 bases and J by 6 bases, with 25 bases left in between. Germline V gives CDR1 SQVTM, CDR2 ANQGSEA. The CDR3 contains 16 residues. The CDR3 DNA sequence: TGCAGCGTTTGTGGCAGGGAGGTTCTTTGCAGCGATGGCTACACCTTC. Encoded protein: CSVCGREVLCSDGYTF.

J is TRBJ2-2 and V is TRBV11-1, with 10 bases fitting TRBD1. Trimming at V came to 3 bases and at J to 4 bases, leaving 5 bases not matched to a gene. The germline gives CDR1 SGHAT, CDR2 FQDESV (reference sequence). CDR3 length: 16 amino acids. The CDR3 is CASSLSGTGVTGELFF. DNA for the CDR3: TGTGCCAGCAGCTTGTCAGGGACAGGGGTCACCGGGGAGCTGTTTTTT.

The chain couples TRBV18 to TRBJ2-7, with D tentatively TRBD1 (5 bases). Trimming removed 1 base at V and 0 bases at J, with 19 bases between. The CDR3 consists of 18 residues. Germline V lookup: CDR1 KGHSH, CDR2 LQKENI. Here the CDR3 reads CASSPLPPGNPLSYEQYF. CDR3 nucleotides: TGTGCCAGCTCACCACTCCCCCCAGGGAACCCCCTCTCCTACGAGCAGTACTTC.